The entry below describes one T cell receptor (beta chain). This record belongs to a study of blood T cell repertoires in COVID-19. This table comes from immunoSEQ multiplex PCR, and its TCRdb copy is limited to in-frame clones, with some not included. The sample holds under 200,000 clones, roughly 80% seen once. Self-reported history from a screening survey and questionnaire set each donor's cohort. With V trimmed by 6 bases and J by 2 bases, 2 bases remained unmatched. The length of the CDR3 is 14 residues. Per germline, CDR1 SGHAT and CDR2 FQNNGV. The origin of this receptor is a woman between 55 and 75 years old who had recovered from COVID-19. The chain combines TRBV11-2 with TRBJ2-1, with 9 bases identical to TRBD2. What was sequenced was PBMCs or T cells enriched from blood (not recorded which). The CDR3 is CASRLAGTYNEQFF. For the CDR3, the DNA is TGTGCCAGCAGACTAGCGGGTACCTACAATGAGCAGTTCTTC.